The following is a T cell receptor beta chain sequence with its context. What it binds is not known. The CDR3 runs 14 residues. The V gene's germline CDR1 is SNHLY and CDR2 FYNNEI. The germline V and J ends were trimmed by 4 bases and 1 base, with 10 bases remaining between them. The entry originates in a study of cytomegalovirus exposure and HLA in healthy donors. Study-level results: Fewer than 20,000 TCR beta sequences were associated with HLA alleles at 0.05 false discovery rate in a later analysis. Across donors, sequencing depth was assumed by presence/absence analyses to be roughly uniform.

Both 60 Vbeta primers and 13 Jbeta primers went into the PCR. The data were produced by immunoSEQ multiplex PCR, yet TCRdb's version contains in-frame clones alone and is incomplete. This sample has about 190,000 clones, with 81% found just once. The sequence came from a man in his forties or fifties in good health and CMV-seronegative. The V call is TRBV2, the J call TRBJ2-5; D is uncertain. The source material was PBMCs. CDR3 bases: TGTGCCAGCAGTGGGGCTTTGAGCCAAGAGACCCAGTACTTC. This gives the protein CASSGALSQETQYF.